This TCR beta chain originates from a study of blood T cell repertoires in COVID-19. Study as a whole: Collection of acute and convalescent COVID-19 samples took place in the United States, Italy and Spain.

This CDR3 is 16 amino acids long. The germline V gene encodes CDR1 LNHDA and CDR2 SQIVND (reference sequence). Trimming cost V 6 bases and J 0 bases, with 15 bases left between them. In the original workflow: Estimated nucleated cell counts came from reference gene primer amplification. Assay: immunoSEQ multiplex PCR; the TCRdb copy retains only in-frame clones and omits some. That table is the source of V, J and clone size, and D and trimming were worked out from the DNA. In the table there are more than 150,000 clones, over 75% of which are singletons. The receptor was isolated from a woman aged 45-59 years who had recovered from COVID-19. The chain links TRBV19 to TRBJ1-3; D perhaps matches TRBD1 (6 bases). Sequenced input: PBMCs or T cells enriched from blood (not recorded which). As DNA, the CDR3 is TGTGCCAGTAGCCGATCCGGACAGCCCTCTGGAAACACCATATATTTT. It is translated as CASSRSGQPSGNTIYF. The full variable domain, its missing parts supplied by reference TRBV19 and TRBJ1-3, is DGGITQSPKYLFRKEGQNVTLSCEQNLNHDAMYWYRQDPGQGLRLIYYSQIVNDFQKGDIAEGYSVSREKKESFPLTVTSAQKNPTAFYLCASSRSGQPSGNTIYFGEGSWLTVV.